This paragraph covers one T cell receptor beta chain sequence. Its target is not known. The second PCR ran about 6 to 12 cycles with a sample-barcoded 5' primer and J-beta primers. Using its own MiXCR run on the 5' RACE reads, TCRdb lists one record per CDR3 protein. This sample has some 1 million distinct CDR3 sequences, with 40% to 55% found just once. The sample belongs to a study of blood T cells in healthy people across ages. Study-level findings and limits: Significant beta diversity loss was already apparent by age about 39, declining roughly linearly.

V lost 4 bases to trimming and J lost 5 bases, with 13 bases between them. CDR3 size: 14 residues. The germline CDR1 and CDR2 sequences are SEHNR and FQNEAQ (reference sequence). Sequenced sample: blood. This sequence joins TRBV7-9 and TRBJ2-3; tentatively, D is TRBD2 (6 bases). The source of this sequence is a woman aged 55-70 years in good health. CDR3 bases: TGTGCCAGCAGCTCTGCGGGGAGACTAGATACGCAGTATTTT. This sequence encodes CASSSAGRLDTQYF.